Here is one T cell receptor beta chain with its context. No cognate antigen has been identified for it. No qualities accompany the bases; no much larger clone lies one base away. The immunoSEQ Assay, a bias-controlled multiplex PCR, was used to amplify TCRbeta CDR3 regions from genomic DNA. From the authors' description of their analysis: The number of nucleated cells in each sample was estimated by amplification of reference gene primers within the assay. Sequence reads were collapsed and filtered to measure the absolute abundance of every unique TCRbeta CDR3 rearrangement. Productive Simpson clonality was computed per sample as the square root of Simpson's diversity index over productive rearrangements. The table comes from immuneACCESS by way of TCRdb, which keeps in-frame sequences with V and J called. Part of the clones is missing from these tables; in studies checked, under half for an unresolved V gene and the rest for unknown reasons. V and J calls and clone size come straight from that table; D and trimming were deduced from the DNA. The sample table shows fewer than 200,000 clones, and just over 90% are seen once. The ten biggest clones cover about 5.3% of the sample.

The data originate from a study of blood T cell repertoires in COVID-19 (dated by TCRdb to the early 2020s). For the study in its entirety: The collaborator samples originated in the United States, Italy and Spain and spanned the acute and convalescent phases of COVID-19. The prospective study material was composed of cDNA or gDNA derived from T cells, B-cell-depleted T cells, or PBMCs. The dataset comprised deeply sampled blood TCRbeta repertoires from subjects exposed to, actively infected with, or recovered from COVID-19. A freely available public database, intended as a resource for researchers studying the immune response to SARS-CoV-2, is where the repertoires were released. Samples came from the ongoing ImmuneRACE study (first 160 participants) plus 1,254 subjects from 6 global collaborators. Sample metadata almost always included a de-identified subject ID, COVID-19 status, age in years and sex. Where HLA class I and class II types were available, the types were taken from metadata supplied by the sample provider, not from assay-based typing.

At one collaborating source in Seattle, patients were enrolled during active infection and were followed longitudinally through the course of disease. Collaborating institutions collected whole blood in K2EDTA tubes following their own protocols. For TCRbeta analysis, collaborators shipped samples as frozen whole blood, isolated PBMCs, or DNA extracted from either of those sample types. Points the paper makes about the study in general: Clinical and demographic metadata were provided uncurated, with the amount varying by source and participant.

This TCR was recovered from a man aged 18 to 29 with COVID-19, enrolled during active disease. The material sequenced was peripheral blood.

The CDR3: CAWSVLGRNYGYTF. The sequenced DNA: TGTGCCTGGAGTGTACTGGGCAGGAACTATGGCTACACCTTC. The chain links TRBV30 with TRBJ1-2; no confident D gene assignment can be made. Measured from the cysteine to the phenylalanine, the CDR3 is 14 residues long. Left in the record is the CDR3 DNA by itself, 42 bases read in frame from the first base. CDR1 and CDR2 are read off the germline V gene (reference sequence) as GTSNPN and SVGIG. Relative to germline, V is 0 bases shorter and J is 2 bases shorter, with 10 bases between their ends.